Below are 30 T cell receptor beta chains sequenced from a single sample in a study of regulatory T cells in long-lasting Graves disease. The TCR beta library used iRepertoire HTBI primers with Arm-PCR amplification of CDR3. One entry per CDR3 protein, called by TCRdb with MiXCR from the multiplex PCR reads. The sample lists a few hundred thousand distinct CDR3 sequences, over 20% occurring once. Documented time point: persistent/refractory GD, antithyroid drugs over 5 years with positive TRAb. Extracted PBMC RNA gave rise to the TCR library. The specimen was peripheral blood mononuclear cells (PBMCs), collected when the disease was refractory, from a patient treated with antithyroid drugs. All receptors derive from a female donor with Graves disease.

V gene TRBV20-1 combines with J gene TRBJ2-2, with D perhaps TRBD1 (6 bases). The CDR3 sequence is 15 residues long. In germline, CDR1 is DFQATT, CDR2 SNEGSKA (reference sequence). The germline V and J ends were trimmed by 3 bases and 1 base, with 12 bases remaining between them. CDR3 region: CSARRSTGNTGELFF. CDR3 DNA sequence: TGCAGTGCTAGGCGGTCGACAGGGAACACCGGGGAGCTGTTTTTT.

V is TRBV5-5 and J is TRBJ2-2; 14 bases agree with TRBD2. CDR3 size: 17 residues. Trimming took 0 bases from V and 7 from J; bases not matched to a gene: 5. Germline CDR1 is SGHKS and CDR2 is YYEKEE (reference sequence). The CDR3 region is CASSLGLAGGPVGELFF. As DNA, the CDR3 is TGTGCCAGCAGCTTGGGACTAGCGGGAGGGCCGGTCGGGGAGCTGTTTTTT.

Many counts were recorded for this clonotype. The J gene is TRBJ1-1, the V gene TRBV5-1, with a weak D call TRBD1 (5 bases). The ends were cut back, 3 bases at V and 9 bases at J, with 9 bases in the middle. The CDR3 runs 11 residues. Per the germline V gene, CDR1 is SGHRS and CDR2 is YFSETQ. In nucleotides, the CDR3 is TGCGCCAGCAGCTCAACAGGACAAGCTTTCTTT. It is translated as CASSSTGQAFF. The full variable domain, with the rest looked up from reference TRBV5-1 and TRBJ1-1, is KAGVTQTPRYLIKTRGQQVTLSCSPISGHRSVSWYQQTPGQGLQFLFEYFSETQRNKGNFPGRFSGRQFSNSRSEMNVSTLELGDSALYLCASSSTGQAFFGQGTRLTVV.

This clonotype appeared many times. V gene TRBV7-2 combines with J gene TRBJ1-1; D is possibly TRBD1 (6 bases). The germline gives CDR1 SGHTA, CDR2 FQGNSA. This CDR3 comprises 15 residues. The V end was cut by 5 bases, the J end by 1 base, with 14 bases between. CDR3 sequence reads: CASSPGGGANTEAFF. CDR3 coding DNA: TGTGCCAGCAGCCCCGGAGGGGGGGCGAACACTGAAGCTTTCTTT.

CDR3 in DNA: TGTGCCAGCAACTCGGAGTCCGGGGAGCTGTTTTTT. This sequence encodes CASNSESGELFF. This sequence joins TRBV28 and TRBJ2-2; no reliable D call. From germline, CDR1 is MDHEN and CDR2 SYDVKM. Trimming removed 7 bases from V and 6 bases from J, with 9 bases in between. The CDR3 is 12 residues long.

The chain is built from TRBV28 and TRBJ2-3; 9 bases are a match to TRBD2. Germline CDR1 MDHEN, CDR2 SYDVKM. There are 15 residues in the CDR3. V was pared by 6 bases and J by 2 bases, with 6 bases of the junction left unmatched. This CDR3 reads CASSLAGSYTDTQYF. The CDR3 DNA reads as TGTGCCAGCAGCCTAGCGGGGTCTTACACAGATACGCAGTATTTT.

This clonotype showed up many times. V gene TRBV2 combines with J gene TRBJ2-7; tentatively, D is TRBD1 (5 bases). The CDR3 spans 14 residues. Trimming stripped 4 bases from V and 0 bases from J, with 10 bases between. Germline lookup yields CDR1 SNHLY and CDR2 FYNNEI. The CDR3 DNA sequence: TGTGCCAGCAGTGGGACATTCCTCTCCTACGAGCAGTACTTC. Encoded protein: CASSGTFLSYEQYF.

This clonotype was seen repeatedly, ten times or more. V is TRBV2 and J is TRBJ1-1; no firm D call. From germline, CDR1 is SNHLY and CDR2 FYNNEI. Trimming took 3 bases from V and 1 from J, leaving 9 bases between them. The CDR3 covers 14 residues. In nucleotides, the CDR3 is TGTGCCAGCAGTGAGGCCAGTCCGAACACTGAAGCTTTCTTT. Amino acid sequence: CASSEASPNTEAFF.

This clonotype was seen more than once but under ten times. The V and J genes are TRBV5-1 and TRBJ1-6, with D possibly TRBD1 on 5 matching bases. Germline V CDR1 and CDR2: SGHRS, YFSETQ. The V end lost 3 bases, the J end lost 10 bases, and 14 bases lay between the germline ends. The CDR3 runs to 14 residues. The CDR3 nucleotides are TGCGCCAGCAGCTCAGGGACGGAGAACTCACCCCTCCACTTT. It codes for CASSSGTENSPLHF.

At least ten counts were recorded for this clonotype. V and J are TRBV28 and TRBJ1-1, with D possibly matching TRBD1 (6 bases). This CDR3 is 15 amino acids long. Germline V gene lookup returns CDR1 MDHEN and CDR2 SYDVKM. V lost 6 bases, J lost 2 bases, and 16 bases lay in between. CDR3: CASSRGPGVNTEAFF. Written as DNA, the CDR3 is TGTGCCAGCAGCCGGGGGCCGGGGGTTAACACTGAAGCTTTCTTT.

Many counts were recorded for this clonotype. The CDR3 loop is CASSIVRGYTEAFF. DNA of the CDR3: TGTGCCAGCAGCATCGTCAGGGGATACACTGAAGCTTTCTTT. The V and J genes are TRBV7-2 and TRBJ1-1; the D gene is possibly TRBD1 (6 bases). The CDR3 spans 14 residues. CDR1 is SGHTA and CDR2 is FQGNSA in the germline V gene. V shed 5 bases and J shed 3 bases, with 13 bases lying between them.

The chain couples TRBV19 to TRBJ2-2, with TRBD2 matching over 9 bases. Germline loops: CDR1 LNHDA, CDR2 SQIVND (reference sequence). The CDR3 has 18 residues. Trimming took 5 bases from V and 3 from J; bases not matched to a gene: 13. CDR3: CASSARPLAGGYTGELFF. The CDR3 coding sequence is TGTGCCAGTAGTGCGAGGCCTCTGGCGGGAGGGTACACCGGGGAGCTGTTTTTT.

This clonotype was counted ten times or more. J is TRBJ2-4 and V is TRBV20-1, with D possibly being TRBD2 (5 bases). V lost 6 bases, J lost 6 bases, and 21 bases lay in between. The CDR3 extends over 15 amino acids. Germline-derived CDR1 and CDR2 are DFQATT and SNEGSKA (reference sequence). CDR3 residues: CSAPFRGGGSNIQYF. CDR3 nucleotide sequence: TGCAGTGCCCCGTTTCGAGGTGGAGGATCAAACATTCAGTACTTC.

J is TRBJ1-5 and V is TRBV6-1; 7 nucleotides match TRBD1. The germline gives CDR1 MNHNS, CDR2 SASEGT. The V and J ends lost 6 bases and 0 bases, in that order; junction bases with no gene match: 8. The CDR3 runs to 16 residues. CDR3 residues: CASRATGDLSNQPQHF. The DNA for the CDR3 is TGTGCCAGCAGGGCTACAGGGGACCTTAGCAATCAGCCCCAGCATTTT.

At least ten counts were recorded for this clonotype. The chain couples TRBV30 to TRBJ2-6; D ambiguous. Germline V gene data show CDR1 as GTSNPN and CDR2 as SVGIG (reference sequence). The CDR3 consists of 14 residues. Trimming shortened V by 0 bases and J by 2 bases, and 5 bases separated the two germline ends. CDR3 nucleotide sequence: TGTGCCTGGAGTGTTGGACCTGGGGCCAACGTCCTGACTTTC. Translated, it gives CAWSVGPGANVLTF.

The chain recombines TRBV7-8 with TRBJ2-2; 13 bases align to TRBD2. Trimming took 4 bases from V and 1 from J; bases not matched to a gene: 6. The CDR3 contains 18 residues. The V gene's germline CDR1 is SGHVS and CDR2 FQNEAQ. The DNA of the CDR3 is TGTGCCAGCAGCTCTAGACTAGCGGGAGGCCGGAACACCGGGGAGCTGTTTTTT. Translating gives CASSSRLAGGRNTGELFF.

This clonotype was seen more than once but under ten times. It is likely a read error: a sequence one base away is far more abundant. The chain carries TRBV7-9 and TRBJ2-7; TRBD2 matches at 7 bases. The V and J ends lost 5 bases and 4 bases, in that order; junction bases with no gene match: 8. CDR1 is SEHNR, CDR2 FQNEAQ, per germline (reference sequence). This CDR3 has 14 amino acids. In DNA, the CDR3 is TGTGCCAGCAGCAGGGACCTGCGGGGGTACGAGCAGTACTTC. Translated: CASSRDLRGYEQYF.

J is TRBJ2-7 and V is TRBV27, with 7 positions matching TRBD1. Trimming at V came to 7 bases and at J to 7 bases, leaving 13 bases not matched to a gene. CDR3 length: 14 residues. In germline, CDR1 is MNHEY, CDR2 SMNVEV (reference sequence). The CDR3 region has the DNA TGTGCCAGCACCCTTAGGGACAGAGGGGGAGAGCAGTACTTC. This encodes CASTLRDRGGEQYF.

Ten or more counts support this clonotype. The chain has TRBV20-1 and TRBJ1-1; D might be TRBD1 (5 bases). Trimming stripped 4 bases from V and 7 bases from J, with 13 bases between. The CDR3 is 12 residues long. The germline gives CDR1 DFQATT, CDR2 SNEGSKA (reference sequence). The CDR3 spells CSATEGFGEAFF. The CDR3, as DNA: TGCAGTGCTACAGAGGGGTTCGGTGAAGCTTTCTTT.

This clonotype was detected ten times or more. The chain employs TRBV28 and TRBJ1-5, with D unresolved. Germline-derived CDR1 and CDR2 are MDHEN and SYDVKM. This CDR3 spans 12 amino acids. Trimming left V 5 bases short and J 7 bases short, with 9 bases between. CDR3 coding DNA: TGTGCCAGCAGTCTGGGTAGGCAGCCCCAGCATTTT. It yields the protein CASSLGRQPQHF.

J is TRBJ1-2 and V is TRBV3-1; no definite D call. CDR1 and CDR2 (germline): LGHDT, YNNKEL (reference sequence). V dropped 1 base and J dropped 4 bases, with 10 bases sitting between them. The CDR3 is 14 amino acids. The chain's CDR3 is CASSQGRYSYGYTF. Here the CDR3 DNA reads TGTGCCAGCAGCCAAGGGAGGTACAGCTATGGCTACACCTTC.

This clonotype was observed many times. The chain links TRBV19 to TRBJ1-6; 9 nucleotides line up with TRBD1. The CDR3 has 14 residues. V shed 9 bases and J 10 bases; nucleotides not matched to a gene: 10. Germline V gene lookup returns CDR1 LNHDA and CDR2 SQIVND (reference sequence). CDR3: CASTPGQGGSPLHF. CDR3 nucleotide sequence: TGTGCCAGCACCCCGGGACAGGGAGGGTCACCCCTCCACTTT.

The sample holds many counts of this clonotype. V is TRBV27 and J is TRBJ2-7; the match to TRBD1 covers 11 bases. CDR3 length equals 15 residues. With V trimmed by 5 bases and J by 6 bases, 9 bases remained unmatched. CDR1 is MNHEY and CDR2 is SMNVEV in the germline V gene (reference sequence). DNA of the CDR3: TGTGCCAGCAGTCCAAGGACAGGGGGCAGTCTCGAGCAGTACTTC. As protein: CASSPRTGGSLEQYF.

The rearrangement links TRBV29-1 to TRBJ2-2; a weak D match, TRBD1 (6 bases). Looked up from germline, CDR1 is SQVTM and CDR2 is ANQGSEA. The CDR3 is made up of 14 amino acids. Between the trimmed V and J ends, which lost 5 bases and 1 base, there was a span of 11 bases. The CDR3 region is CSVSVDRNTGELFF. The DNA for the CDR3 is TGCAGCGTTTCGGTGGACAGGAACACCGGGGAGCTGTTTTTT.

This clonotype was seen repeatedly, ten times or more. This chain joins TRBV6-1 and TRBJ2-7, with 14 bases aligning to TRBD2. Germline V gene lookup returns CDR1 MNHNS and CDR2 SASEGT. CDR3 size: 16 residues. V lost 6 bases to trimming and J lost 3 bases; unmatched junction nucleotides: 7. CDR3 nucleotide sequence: TGTGCCAGCAGCCCACAAGGGACTAGCGGGAGCTACGAGCAGTACTTC. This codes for CASSPQGTSGSYEQYF.

As DNA, the CDR3 is TGTGCCACCCAGGGCATCCCCTCCTACAATGAGCAGTTCTTC. Protein sequence: CATQGIPSYNEQFF. This chain joins TRBV28 and TRBJ2-1; a possible D gene is TRBD1 (5 bases). Deletions cut 10 bases from V and 0 bases from J, with 13 bases between. Germline V gene sequence: CDR1 MDHEN, CDR2 SYDVKM. The CDR3 has 14 amino acids.

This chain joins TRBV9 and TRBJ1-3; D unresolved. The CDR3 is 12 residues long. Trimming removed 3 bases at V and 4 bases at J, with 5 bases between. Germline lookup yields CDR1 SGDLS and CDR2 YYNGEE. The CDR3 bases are TGTGCCAGCAGCGGGCTGGGAAACACCATATATTTT. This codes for CASSGLGNTIYF. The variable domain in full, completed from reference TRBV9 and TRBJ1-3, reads DSGVTQTPKHLITATGQRVTLRCSPRSGDLSVYWYQQSLDQGLQFLIQYYNGEERAKGNILERFSAQQFPDLHSELNLSSLELGDSALYFCASSGLGNTIYFGEGSWLTVV.

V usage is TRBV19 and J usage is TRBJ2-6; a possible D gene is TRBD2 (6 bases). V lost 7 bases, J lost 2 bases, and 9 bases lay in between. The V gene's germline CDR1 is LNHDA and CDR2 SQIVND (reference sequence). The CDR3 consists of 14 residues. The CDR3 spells CASTGVTGANVLTF. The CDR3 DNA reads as TGTGCCAGTACGGGGGTTACTGGGGCCAACGTCCTGACTTTC.

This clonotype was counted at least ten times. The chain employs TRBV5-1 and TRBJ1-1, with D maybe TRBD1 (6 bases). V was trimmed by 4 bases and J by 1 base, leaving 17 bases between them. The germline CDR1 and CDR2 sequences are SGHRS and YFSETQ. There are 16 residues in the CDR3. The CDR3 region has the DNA TGCGCCAGCAGCGAACGGGCCCCAGGGGAGAACACTGAAGCTTTCTTT. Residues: CASSERAPGENTEAFF.

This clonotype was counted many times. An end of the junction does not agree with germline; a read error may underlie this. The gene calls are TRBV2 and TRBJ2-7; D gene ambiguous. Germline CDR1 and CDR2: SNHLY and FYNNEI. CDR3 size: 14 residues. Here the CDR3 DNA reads TGTGCCAGCAGCGAAGGGTCGAGCTCCTACGAGCAGTACTTC. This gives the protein CASSEGSSSYEQYF. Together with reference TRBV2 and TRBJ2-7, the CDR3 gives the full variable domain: EPEVTQTPSHQVTQMGQEVILRCVPISNHLYFYWYRQILGQKVEFLVSFYNNEISEKSEIFDDQFSVERPDGSNFTLKIRSTKLEDSAMYFCASSEGSSSYEQYFGPGTRLTVT.